The 30 T cell receptor beta chains in this list originate from one sample, sequenced in a study of blood T cell repertoires in COVID-19. Sequencing used immunoSEQ multiplex PCR; TCRdb keeps in-frame clones, though not all of them. The sample holds 70,000 to 85,000 clones, about four fifths seen once. What was sequenced was peripheral blood. These receptors were collected from a human donor in a cohort sampled during active COVID-19.

The chain joins TRBV7-2 to TRBJ2-1; 7 bases agree with TRBD2. CDR3 size: 14 residues. Germline CDR1 is SGHTA and CDR2 is FQGNSA. V was pared by 7 bases and J by 3 bases, with 6 bases of the junction left unmatched. The CDR3 sequence: CASTPGGYYNEQFF. The DNA for the CDR3 is TGTGCCAGCACCCCGGGGGGTTACTACAATGAGCAGTTCTTC.

The J gene is TRBJ2-7, the V gene TRBV7-3, with 9 bases fitting TRBD1. V lost 3 bases and J lost 5; bases outside the gene matches: 5. The CDR3 runs 14 residues. Germline CDR1 and CDR2: SGHTA and FQGTGA. The chain's CDR3 is CASSFGGQGNEQYF. CDR3 in DNA: TGTGCCAGCAGCTTCGGGGGACAGGGCAACGAGCAGTACTTC. The full variable domain, with the rest looked up from reference TRBV7-3 and TRBJ2-7, is GAGVSQTPSNKVTEKGKYVELRCDPISGHTALYWYRQSLGQGPEFLIYFQGTGAADDSGLPNDRFFAVRPEGSVSTLKIQRTERGDSAVYLCASSFGGQGNEQYFGPGTRLTVT.

V is TRBV5-1 and J is TRBJ2-5, with a possible D match to TRBD1 (5 bases). The length of the CDR3 is 14 residues. Trimming shortened V by 3 bases and J by 1 base, and 10 bases separated the two germline ends. CDR1 is SGHRS, CDR2 YFSETQ, per germline. The CDR3 region is CASSWDGAQETQYF. The CDR3 DNA follows: TGCGCCAGCAGCTGGGATGGGGCCCAAGAGACCCAGTACTTC.

This clone was observed a single time. The rearrangement joins TRBV27 to TRBJ2-7, with a weak D call TRBD1 (6 bases). CDR1 MNHEY and CDR2 SMNVEV come from the germline V gene (reference sequence). The CDR3 covers 12 residues. Trimming took 8 bases from V and 5 from J, leaving 13 bases between them. The CDR3 reads CASGRQANEQYF. CDR3 DNA sequence: TGTGCCAGCGGGCGACAGGCAAACGAGCAGTACTTC.

This rearrangement joins TRBV3-1 (or the pseudogene TRBV3-2) to TRBJ2-1; 11 bases align to TRBD2. CDR3 length equals 15 residues. J lost 4 bases, V lost 6 bases, and 5 bases had no gene match. CDR1 is LGHDT, CDR2 YNNKEL, per germline (reference sequence). This chain's CDR3 is CASRATSGTYNEQFF. The CDR3 nucleotides are TGTGCCAGCAGAGCGACTAGCGGGACGTACAATGAGCAGTTCTTC.

The chain couples TRBV28 to TRBJ2-7; 10 positions match TRBD2. The CDR3 runs to 15 residues. Germline CDR1 and CDR2: MDHEN and SYDVKM. The ends lost 4 bases at V and 5 bases at J; junction bases unmatched: 8. In DNA, the CDR3 is TGTGCCAGCAGTTCTCCTGCTAGCGGGGGCGACGAGCAGTACTTC. Translation: CASSSPASGGDEQYF.

The table lists this clone with a few counts. This rearrangement joins TRBV24-1 to TRBJ2-7, with D perhaps TRBD2 (6 bases). Trimming left V 3 bases short and J 7 bases short, with 18 bases between. Germline CDR1 KGHDR, CDR2 SFDVKD. This CDR3 is 15 amino acids long. The CDR3 coding sequence is TGTGCCACCAGTGATACCGGGACTGAGAGAGGGGAGCAGTACTTC. Encoded protein: CATSDTGTERGEQYF.

J is TRBJ1-1 and V is TRBV5-1, with unresolved D. V shed 4 bases and J shed 4 bases, with 14 bases lying between them. The CDR3 extends over 14 amino acids. Germline CDR1 is SGHRS and CDR2 is YFSETQ. Written as DNA, the CDR3 is TGCGCCAGCAGCGGCGGACCGGCGGGCACTGAAGCTTTCTTT. Amino acid sequence: CASSGGPAGTEAFF.

This CDR3 reads CASSLRDGYTF. For the CDR3, the DNA is TGTGCCAGCAGTCTCAGGGATGGCTACACCTTC. This chain joins TRBV28 and TRBJ1-2, with a weak D call TRBD1 (5 bases). This CDR3 is 11 amino acids long. Per the germline V gene, CDR1 is MDHEN and CDR2 is SYDVKM. Trimming stripped 5 bases from V and 6 bases from J, with 7 bases between.

This chain uses TRBV9 with TRBJ2-2, with D perhaps matching TRBD2 (5 bases). Trimming removed 0 bases at V and 4 bases at J, with 10 bases between. CDR3 length: 15 amino acids. CDR1 and CDR2 (germline): SGDLS, YYNGEE. The CDR3 nucleotides are TGTGCCAGCAGCGTAGAAGGGAGCCTCACCGGGGAGCTGTTTTTT. As protein: CASSVEGSLTGELFF.

The CDR3 spells CASSRGVAGYNEQFF. The CDR3 nucleotides are TGTGCCAGCTCACGCGGGGTGGCGGGTTACAATGAGCAGTTCTTC. The chain carries TRBV18 and TRBJ2-1, with D perhaps matching TRBD2 (6 bases). CDR3 length: 15 residues. In germline, CDR1 is KGHSH, CDR2 LQKENI. V lost 4 bases and J 4 bases, leaving 14 bases between the germline ends.

The chain recombines TRBV6-1 with TRBJ2-7, with 13 bases matching TRBD2. With V trimmed by 2 bases and J by 0 bases, 4 bases remained unmatched. This CDR3 contains 17 residues. The germline gives CDR1 MNHNS, CDR2 SASEGT. Here the CDR3 reads CASSEPGLAGSSYEQYF. CDR3 nucleotide sequence: TGTGCCAGCAGTGAACCGGGACTAGCGGGGAGCTCCTACGAGCAGTACTTC.

The chain uses TRBV24-1 and TRBJ2-1; D is undetermined. The ends were cut back, 1 base at V and 5 bases at J, with 14 bases in the middle. The CDR3 loop spans 16 amino acids. Per germline, CDR1 KGHDR and CDR2 SFDVKD. CDR3 DNA sequence: TGTGCCACCAGTGATTTTACTCTCACCCGCAACAATGAGCAGTTCTTC. This sequence encodes CATSDFTLTRNNEQFF.

The rearrangement links TRBV27 to TRBJ2-3, with 16 bases that match TRBD2. V shed 4 bases and J 5 bases; nucleotides not matched to a gene: 9. The CDR3 sequence is 18 residues long. Germline V gene sequence: CDR1 MNHEY, CDR2 SMNVEV (reference sequence). The CDR3 DNA is TGTGCCAGCAGTTCCCCGGGACTAGCGGGAGGGCCGGGAGATACGCAGTATTTT. Its translation: CASSSPGLAGGPGDTQYF.

The J gene is TRBJ1-6, the V gene TRBV19; D gene unclear. The CDR3 consists of 14 residues. Trimming shortened V by 2 bases and J by 11 bases, and 13 bases separated the two germline ends. Germline V gene lookup returns CDR1 LNHDA and CDR2 SQIVND (reference sequence). CDR3 DNA: TGTGCCAGTAGTATACGAACCAGCGTGACACCCCTCCACTTT. Encoded protein: CASSIRTSVTPLHF.

The chain couples TRBV6-5 to TRBJ2-7; the D is unclear. There are 13 residues in the CDR3. Per the germline V gene, CDR1 is MNHEY and CDR2 is SVGAGI. The V end was cut by 4 bases, the J end by 3 bases, with 10 bases between. CDR3 sequence: CASSLGRHYEQYF. In DNA, the CDR3 is TGTGCCAGCAGTTTAGGCAGACACTACGAGCAGTACTTC.

The chain is built from TRBV30 and TRBJ2-7, with a weak D call TRBD1 (6 bases). Germline V CDR1 and CDR2: GTSNPN, SVGIG (reference sequence). With 2 bases removed from V and 2 bases from J, the gap between germline ends came to 22 bases. The CDR3 has 17 residues. CDR3 sequence reads: CAWSYKLQGTRAYEQYF. CDR3 bases: TGTGCCTGGAGTTACAAGCTACAGGGAACTCGCGCCTACGAGCAGTACTTC.

This clone was seen only a few times. The CDR3 region is CASRAYAIYEQYF. The DNA for the CDR3 is TGTGCCAGCAGAGCCTACGCCATCTACGAGCAGTACTTC. V usage is TRBV2 and J usage is TRBJ2-7, with no clear D. Germline CDR1 SNHLY, CDR2 FYNNEI. V lost 6 bases to trimming and J lost 3 bases, with 12 bases between them. CDR3 length: 13 amino acids.

This chain links TRBV3-1 (or the pseudogene TRBV3-2) with TRBJ1-6; the D gene is possibly TRBD1 (6 bases). The V end lost 1 base, the J end lost 5 bases, and 12 bases lay between the germline ends. The CDR3 consists of 16 residues. Germline V CDR1 and CDR2: LGHDT, YNNKEL (reference sequence). The chain's CDR3 is CASSQALTGDNSPLHF. CDR3 in DNA: TGTGCCAGCAGCCAAGCCCTGACAGGAGATAATTCACCCCTCCACTTT.

CDR3: CASSLGTGRSPLHF. The CDR3 DNA is TGTGCCAGCAGCTTAGGGACAGGGCGCTCACCCCTCCACTTT. The chain joins TRBV11-2 to TRBJ1-6; 8 bases align to TRBD1. There are 14 residues in the CDR3. Unmatched junction bases numbered 3, after V lost 1 base and J lost 10 bases. CDR1 SGHAT and CDR2 FQNNGV come from the germline V gene. Combining the CDR3 with reference TRBV11-2 and TRBJ1-6 gives the whole variable domain EAGVAQSPRYKIIEKRQSVAFWCNPISGHATLYWYQQILGQGPKLLIQFQNNGVVDDSQLPKDRFSAERLKGVDSTLKIQPAKLEDSAVYLCASSLGTGRSPLHFGNGTRLTVT.

In its sample, this clone was seen once. This chain links TRBV6-5 with TRBJ2-5, with TRBD2 matching over 7 bases. CDR1 MNHEY and CDR2 SVGAGI come from the germline V gene. This CDR3 region has 12 residues. Trimming removed 6 bases from V and 5 bases from J; junction bases left unmatched: 3. The CDR3: CASRGGWETQYF. The CDR3, as DNA: TGTGCCAGCAGGGGGGGGTGGGAGACCCAGTACTTC.

This clone was seen just once. The rearrangement links TRBV3-1 (or the pseudogene TRBV3-2) to TRBJ1-5; D uncertain. Between the trimmed V and J ends, which lost 2 bases and 6 bases, there was a span of 11 bases. Germline V gene sequence: CDR1 LGHDT, CDR2 YNNKEL (reference sequence). The length of the CDR3 is 14 residues. The CDR3 here is CASSQIPGLQPQHF. The CDR3 bases are TGTGCCAGCAGCCAAATCCCTGGCCTTCAGCCCCAGCATTTT.

V gene TRBV9 combines with J gene TRBJ1-2; possible D gene TRBD1, 6 bases. V shed 3 bases and J shed 0 bases, with 15 bases lying between them. CDR1 and CDR2 (germline): SGDLS, YYNGEE. The CDR3 has 16 amino acids. CDR3 loop: CASSAVGGGPNYGYTF. DNA of the CDR3: TGTGCCAGCAGCGCCGTTGGGGGGGGCCCTAACTATGGCTACACCTTC.

The rearrangement uses TRBV7-2 and TRBJ1-6, with D perhaps matching TRBD1 (6 bases). CDR3 length: 15 residues. Between the trimmed V and J ends, which lost 6 bases and 6 bases, there was a span of 15 bases. The germline gives CDR1 SGHTA, CDR2 FQGNSA. The CDR3 loop is CASSSLGGGNSPLHF. The CDR3 DNA sequence: TGTGCCAGCAGTTCCCTAGGGGGGGGTAATTCACCCCTCCACTTT.

The chain combines TRBV5-4 with TRBJ2-3; D is possibly TRBD2 (5 bases). Trimming removed 3 bases from V and 2 bases from J, with 13 bases in between. The CDR3 runs to 15 residues. Germline-derived CDR1 and CDR2 are SGHNT and YYREEE (reference sequence). The DNA for the CDR3 is TGTGCCAGCAGCTCGGGATTAAGCCCCACAGATACGCAGTATTTT. The encoded protein is CASSSGLSPTDTQYF.

This clone was detected only a few times. The chain couples TRBV27 to TRBJ2-7; D call uncertain. CDR1 MNHEY and CDR2 SMNVEV come from the germline V gene (reference sequence). With 0 bases removed from V and 0 bases from J, the gap between germline ends came to 15 bases. This CDR3 comprises 17 residues. CDR3 DNA sequence: TGTGCCAGCAGTTTATCGTTGGGTGTAGCCCGCTCCTACGAGCAGTACTTC. It translates to CASSLSLGVARSYEQYF.

This clone was counted a single time. The V call is TRBV19, the J call TRBJ2-5, with 12 bases that match TRBD2. The V and J ends lost 6 bases and 4 bases, in that order; junction bases with no gene match: 6. The CDR3 is 15 residues long. Germline V lookup: CDR1 LNHDA, CDR2 SQIVND (reference sequence). The CDR3 spells CASSLGLAGRETQYF. CDR3 nucleotide sequence: TGTGCCAGTAGCCTCGGACTAGCGGGAAGAGAGACCCAGTACTTC.

The table lists this clone with a count of one. The V and J genes are TRBV7-6 and TRBJ1-1, with a weak D call TRBD1 (6 bases). Germline V gene lookup returns CDR1 SGHVS and CDR2 FNYEAQ. The germline V and J ends were trimmed by 2 bases and 5 bases, with 18 bases remaining between them. The CDR3 length is 16 residues. The CDR3: CASSLKGAGGGTEAFF. CDR3 sequence (DNA): TGTGCCAGCAGCTTAAAGGGTGCGGGAGGGGGAACTGAAGCTTTCTTT.

The chain employs TRBV2 and TRBJ2-1; 10 nucleotides line up with TRBD2. The CDR3 covers 18 residues. Trimming removed 6 bases from V and 0 bases from J; junction bases left unmatched: 11. From germline, CDR1 is SNHLY and CDR2 FYNNEI. The CDR3 nucleotides read TGTGCCAGCAGAAGGCTAGCGGGAGCCGCCAGCTCCTACAATGAGCAGTTCTTC. It translates to CASRRLAGAASSYNEQFF.

This clone was observed a few times. The rearrangement links TRBV6-5 to TRBJ2-2, with 10 positions matching TRBD1. From germline, CDR1 is MNHEY and CDR2 SVGAGI. CDR3 length: 14 amino acids. V was clipped by 5 bases and J by 6 bases; unmatched bases: 3. CDR3 coding DNA: TGTGCCAGCAGTACCGGGACAGGGGCCGGGGAGCTGTTTTTT. Protein sequence: CASSTGTGAGELFF.